The 14 T cell receptor beta chains presented below share a single source sample, sequenced in a study of read filtering for tumor transcriptome and immune sequencing. From roughly 390 ng of RNA, a library with molecular barcoded alpha/delta and beta/gamma adaptors was made. TCRdb analysed the reads with MiXCR anew, one entry per CDR3 protein. The sample yields 50,000 to 65,000 distinct CDR3 sequences, approximately 18% seen once. The specimen was a population of CD138-negative cells sorted from bone marrow. The receptors were sampled from a donor aged 40 or over with multiple myeloma.

A word on this clonotype: With a much larger clone just one base away, this may be a read error. The chain uses TRBV5-1 and TRBJ2-5, with 10 bases identical to TRBD1. This CDR3 region has 14 residues. Germline values: CDR1 SGHRS, CDR2 YFSETQ. J lost 5 bases, V lost 4 bases, and 5 bases had no gene match. CDR3 sequence reads: CASSVTGGVETQYF. CDR3 in DNA: TGCGCCAGCAGCGTGACAGGGGGCGTGGAGACCCAGTACTTC.

This clonotype was seen at least ten times. V and J are TRBV7-6 and TRBJ2-3; 10 bases map to TRBD2. From germline, CDR1 is SGHVS and CDR2 FNYEAQ. V shed 1 base and J 6 bases; nucleotides not matched to a gene: 1. The CDR3 sequence is 14 residues long. CDR3 region: CASSLELAGDTQYF. The CDR3 DNA reads as TGTGCCAGCAGCTTAGAACTAGCGGGGGATACGCAGTATTTT.

In this sample, this clonotype turned up many times. The chain joins TRBV20-1 to TRBJ2-3; 10 bases are shared with TRBD2. Germline lookup yields CDR1 DFQATT and CDR2 SNEGSKA (reference sequence). This CDR3 has 17 residues. Losses at the gene ends were 0 bases for V and 1 base for J; bases not matched to a gene: 7. The CDR3 DNA sequence: TGCAGTGCTAGAGATATAACAGGACTAGCGGGCACAGATACGCAGTATTTT. Translation gives CSARDITGLAGTDTQYF.

This clonotype was observed at least ten times. The J gene is TRBJ2-2, the V gene TRBV20-1; TRBD2 matches 9 bases. V lost 0 bases, J lost 1 base, and 6 bases stayed unmatched. In germline, CDR1 is DFQATT, CDR2 SNEGSKA (reference sequence). The CDR3 loop spans 17 amino acids. The CDR3 is CSARDRLAGMNTGELFF. The DNA for the CDR3 is TGCAGTGCTAGAGATCGGCTAGCGGGAATGAACACCGGGGAGCTGTTTTTT.

Details on this clonotype: A read error is possible here, since a much larger clone lies one base away. V gene TRBV11-3 combines with J gene TRBJ2-3, with 10 bases matching TRBD2. The germline V gene has CDR1 SGHNT and CDR2 YENEEA. The CDR3 length is 15 residues. The CDR3 DNA sequence: TGTGCCGGCAGCCTAGCGGGAGCGATATCAGATACGCAGTATTTT. It encodes CAGSLAGAISDTQYF.

On this clonotype itself: Because it lacks the conserved phenylalanine or tryptophan at the end, this CDR3 is likely a read error. This sequence joins TRBV7-9 and TRBJ2-7; TRBD1 matches at 8 bases. The CDR3 sequence is 16 residues long. Germline V gene data show CDR1 as SEHNR and CDR2 as FQNEAQ (reference sequence). In nucleotides, the CDR3 is TGCGCCAGCAGCCCCCGGACAGGGAGGAACCCCTACGAGCAGTACTCC. The encoded protein is CASSPRTGRNPYEQYS.

About this clonotype: This may stem from a read error, because a much larger clone lies one nucleotide away. The rearrangement links TRBV27 to TRBJ1-6, with D unresolved. CDR3 size: 16 residues. CDR1 is MNHEY, CDR2 SMNVEV, per germline (reference sequence). The CDR3 bases are TGTGCCAGCAGTTTTGTATCCGGGCAGGTCTATTCACCCCTCTACTTT. It encodes CASSFVSGQVYSPLYF.

There are many counts of this clonotype. This chain uses TRBV4-1 with TRBJ2-6; no firm D call. The germline CDR1 and CDR2 sequences are MGHRA and YSYEKL. Trimming removed 3 bases at V and 0 bases at J, with 9 bases between. CDR3 length: 16 residues. The CDR3 DNA reads TGCGCCAGCAGCCAGCATCGGGTCTCTGGGGCCAACGTCCTGACTTTC. Encoded protein: CASSQHRVSGANVLTF.

This clonotype has at least ten counts. This rearrangement joins TRBV2 to TRBJ2-7; the D is unclear. The V end lost 2 bases, the J end lost 3 bases, and 5 bases lay between the germline ends. CDR1 and CDR2 (germline): SNHLY, FYNNEI. The CDR3 contains 12 residues. The CDR3 sequence: CASSESFYEQYF. Written as DNA, the CDR3 is TGTGCCAGCAGTGAAAGTTTCTACGAGCAGTACTTC.

This clonotype was detected many times. The rearrangement uses TRBV28 and TRBJ1-1; possibly TRBD1 for D (5 bases). The CDR3 is 13 amino acids. Germline V lookup: CDR1 MDHEN, CDR2 SYDVKM. V gave up 7 bases and J gave up 7 bases, with 16 bases separating them. CDR3: CASISHGGGEAFF. CDR3 sequence (DNA): TGTGCCAGCATCTCACATGGGGGAGGTGAAGCTTTCTTT.

This clonotype was detected ten times or more. For the CDR3, the DNA is TGTGCCAGCAGTGCCGGGACAGGTTTCTCTGGGGCCAACGTCCTGACTTTC. Translation gives CASSAGTGFSGANVLTF. The chain employs TRBV28 and TRBJ2-6, with 8 nucleotides matching TRBD1. This CDR3 has 17 residues. V shed 5 bases, J shed 0 bases, and the junction held 6 bases outside the gene matches. CDR1 is MDHEN and CDR2 is SYDVKM in the germline V gene.

A few counts support this clonotype. This rearrangement joins TRBV6-5 to TRBJ1-4; a weak D match, TRBD1 (5 bases). The CDR3 consists of 13 residues. Deletions cut 2 bases from V and 6 bases from J, with 7 bases between. Germline loops: CDR1 MNHEY, CDR2 SVGAGI. The CDR3 sequence is CASSYRGYEKLFF. The DNA for the CDR3 is TGTGCCAGCAGTTACAGGGGTTATGAAAAACTGTTTTTT.

This clonotype was seen many times. The chain recombines TRBV5-5 with TRBJ2-3; D is tentatively TRBD1 or TRBD2 (6 bases each). Germline CDR1 and CDR2: SGHKS and YYEKEE (reference sequence). The CDR3 extends over 16 amino acids. Trimming removed 5 bases at V and 1 base at J, with 17 bases between. Here the CDR3 reads CASSLLGGAGTDTQYF. The CDR3 nucleotides read TGTGCCAGCAGTCTTTTGGGGGGCGCCGGCACAGATACGCAGTATTTT.

This clonotype was counted many times. The chain combines TRBV5-6 with TRBJ2-7, with a weak D call TRBD1 (5 bases). Germline V gene data show CDR1 as SGHDT and CDR2 as YYEEEE. V was pared by 0 bases and J by 2 bases, with 9 bases between. The CDR3 has 14 residues. The CDR3 is CASSLGQLPYEQYF. The CDR3 nucleotides read TGTGCCAGCAGCTTGGGACAGCTCCCCTACGAGCAGTACTTC.